Reported below is one TCR beta chain. Participants had their cohort set by participant-reported clinical history. The sample comes from a study of blood T cell repertoires in COVID-19. Study-wide context: PBMCs, B-cell-depleted T cells, or T cells were the source of the cDNA or gDNA that made up the material.

CDR3 length: 13 residues. Germline CDR1 is GTSNPN and CDR2 is SVGIG (reference sequence). The trim removed 5 bases at V and 6 bases at J, leaving 9 bases unmatched. Only in-frame clones appear in the TCRdb table, and some are missing; sequencing was by immunoSEQ multiplex PCR. Of 250,000 to 350,000 clones listed, over 75% are singletons. This TCR derives from a woman aged 25 to 45 who had recovered from COVID-19. V and J are TRBV30 and TRBJ2-5; TRBD1 matches 7 bases. Sequencing input: PBMCs or T cells enriched from blood (not recorded which). The CDR3 region is CAWGQVPGKTQYF. The CDR3 coding sequence is TGTGCCTGGGGACAGGTCCCGGGAAAGACCCAGTACTTC.